A single sample gave rise to the 29 T cell receptor beta chains below, sequenced in a study of shared clonotypes between healthy human individuals. Only in-frame clones appear in the TCRdb table, and some are missing; sequencing was by immunoSEQ multiplex PCR. The table includes about 2.4 million clones, approximately 93% detected once. The sequenced sample consisted of naive CD4+ T cells from PBMCs. Subset specified: CD45RA+ positively selected. All receptors derive from a man aged 18 to 35 in good health. Some clones in this sample may be carry-over from other donors' samples.

The chain has TRBV10-3 and TRBJ2-3; 11 bases are a match to TRBD2. This CDR3 comprises 14 residues. In germline, CDR1 is ENHRY, CDR2 SYGVKD. V trimming: 6 bases; J trimming: 3 bases; junction bases outside the gene matches: 2. CDR3 protein: CAIRRLAGTDTQYF. CDR3 bases: TGTGCCATCAGGAGACTAGCGGGAACAGATACGCAGTATTTT.

The chain couples TRBV5-8 to TRBJ1-2, with TRBD1 as a possible D gene (5 bases). Deletions cut 0 bases from V and 7 bases from J, with 13 bases between. The CDR3 loop spans 14 amino acids. Germline values: CDR1 SGHTS, CDR2 YDEGEE. The CDR3 DNA sequence: TGTGCCAGCAGCTTGGCCGCGGGGACCGGTGGCTACACCTTC. This codes for CASSLAAGTGGYTF.

To note about this clone: The sample carries other DNA sequences with the same CDR3. The genes are TRBV18 and TRBJ2-7; D not certain. The V gene lost 2 bases and the J gene lost 0 bases, with 11 bases spanning the gap. Germline CDR1 reads KGHSH; CDR2 reads LQKENI. This CDR3 is 15 amino acids long. The CDR3 region has the DNA TGTGCCAGCTCACCAGCCGGTCGATCCTCCTACGAGCAGTACTTC. Protein: CASSPAGRSSYEQYF.

This chain connects TRBV27 to TRBJ2-5; 8 bases are shared with TRBD2. The CDR3 length is 15 residues. V was clipped by 1 base and J by 5 bases; unmatched bases: 6. Germline V CDR1 and CDR2: MNHEY, SMNVEV (reference sequence). The CDR3 coding sequence is TGTGCCAGCAGTTTATTTAGCGGGGAGGTGGAGACCCAGTACTTC. Its protein is CASSLFSGEVETQYF.

This chain uses TRBV7-9 with TRBJ2-1, with 7 positions matching TRBD2. The CDR3 is 11 residues long. Trimming took 7 bases from V and 14 from J; bases not matched to a gene: 8. Germline V CDR1 and CDR2: SEHNR, FQNEAQ (reference sequence). Here the CDR3 reads CASTSGLGEFF. The CDR3, as DNA: TGTGCCAGCACCAGTGGACTAGGAGAGTTCTTC.

This sequence joins TRBV7-8 and TRBJ1-1; D is possibly TRBD1 (5 bases). Germline loops: CDR1 SGHVS, CDR2 FQNEAQ. The V end was cut by 1 base, the J end by 4 bases, with 13 bases between. The CDR3 loop spans 15 amino acids. The CDR3 nucleotides read TGTGCCAGCAGCTTAGGGTATGCGGGGGGCACTGAAGCTTTCTTT. It specifies CASSLGYAGGTEAFF.

The rearrangement links TRBV6-4 to TRBJ2-2; D ambiguous. CDR1 and CDR2 from the germline V gene are MRHNA and SNTAGT. This CDR3 region has 12 residues. V lost 6 bases, J lost 6 bases, and 8 bases lay in between. The chain's CDR3 is CASSPAPGELFF. The CDR3, as DNA: TGTGCCAGCAGCCCGGCCCCCGGGGAGCTGTTTTTT.

The chain has TRBV7-2 and TRBJ2-5, with D perhaps TRBD1 (6 bases). The CDR3 length is 15 residues. With 3 bases removed from V and 7 bases from J, the gap between germline ends came to 18 bases. In germline, CDR1 is SGHTA, CDR2 FQGNSA. CDR3 in amino acids: CASSLRPAVQGTQYF. The DNA of the CDR3 is TGTGCCAGCAGCTTGCGGCCAGCGGTACAGGGGACCCAGTACTTC.

This chain links TRBV7-7 with TRBJ2-1; D is uncertain. Germline CDR1 reads SSHAT; CDR2 reads FNYEAQ (reference sequence). There are 13 residues in the CDR3. V dropped 2 bases and J dropped 5 bases, with 7 bases sitting between them. The CDR3 reads CASSLTRNNEQFF. The CDR3 coding sequence is TGTGCCAGCAGCTTAACACGGAACAATGAGCAGTTCTTC.

The rearrangement links TRBV28 to TRBJ1-4, with TRBD1 matching 7 bases. The J segment lost 7 bases and the V segment lost 6 bases, leaving 14 bases of the junction unmatched. CDR1 is MDHEN, CDR2 SYDVKM, per germline. CDR3 length: 16 amino acids. The CDR3 DNA sequence: TGTGCCAGCAGGTGGGGGACAGCAGGTTTGGGTGAAAAACTGTTTTTT. It translates to CASRWGTAGLGEKLFF.

This clone was detected once. The rearrangement links TRBV18 to TRBJ1-2, with 7 bases matching TRBD1. CDR1 and CDR2 from the germline V gene are KGHSH and LQKENI. J gave up 2 bases and V 3 bases, and 6 bases lay outside the gene matches. The CDR3 loop spans 15 amino acids. CDR3: CASSPDTGVNYGYTF. DNA for the CDR3: TGTGCCAGCTCACCTGACACAGGGGTGAACTATGGCTACACCTTC.

The chain employs TRBV27 and TRBJ1-4; D unresolved. This CDR3 comprises 13 residues. CDR1 is MNHEY and CDR2 is SMNVEV in the germline V gene (reference sequence). V lost 5 bases and J lost 4, with 8 bases in between. The CDR3 DNA is TGTGCCAGCAGTCAAACGCTTAATGAAAAACTGTTTTTT. It translates to CASSQTLNEKLFF.

Points on this clone: Since the CDR3 does not end with the conserved phenylalanine or tryptophan, this likely comes from a read error. The DNA is left out, because the CDR3 cannot be placed on it with certainty; the CDR3 is given as TCRdb lists it. J is TRBJ1-2 and V is TRBV21-1. TRBV21-1 is termed a pseudogene. The CDR3 has 11 amino acids, counting both end residues. The CDR3 here is CASSKRDLMFA.

Points on this clone: In the same sample, other DNA sequences code for this CDR3. V is TRBV5-1 and J is TRBJ2-5, with 7 bases lining up with TRBD1. With 4 bases clipped from V and 7 bases from J, the junction kept 7 bases outside the gene matches. Per the germline V gene, CDR1 is SGHRS and CDR2 is YFSETQ. The CDR3 is 13 amino acids. The CDR3 region has the DNA TGCGCCAGCAGCCTCGACAGGGAAGGGACCCAGTACTTC. Translation gives CASSLDREGTQYF.

The chain combines TRBV4-1 with TRBJ2-1; D gene uncertain. Deletions cut 5 bases from V and 0 bases from J, with 11 bases between. Germline CDR1 reads MGHRA; CDR2 reads YSYEKL. The CDR3 is made up of 15 amino acids. CDR3 amino acids: CASSSDAGSYNEQFF. CDR3 nucleotides: TGCGCCAGCAGCTCGGACGCCGGCTCCTACAATGAGCAGTTCTTC.

The chain employs TRBV5-1 and TRBJ2-3, with D possibly matching TRBD2 (5 bases). Germline V gives CDR1 SGHRS, CDR2 YFSETQ. V shed 0 bases and J shed 2 bases, with 13 bases lying between them. This CDR3 has 16 residues. The CDR3 is CASSLVPRGNTDTQYF. CDR3 nucleotides: TGCGCCAGCAGCTTGGTCCCAAGAGGGAACACAGATACGCAGTATTTT.

The CDR3: CASSANRQDKPYGYTF. The CDR3 nucleotides read TGCGCCAGCAGTGCTAACAGGCAGGACAAACCTTATGGCTACACCTTC. The chain employs TRBV10-2 and TRBJ1-2, with D maybe TRBD1 (5 bases). CDR3 length equals 16 residues. V was trimmed by 4 bases and J by 5 bases, leaving 20 bases between them. Germline V gene data show CDR1 as WSHSY and CDR2 as SAAADI.

The chain is built from TRBV6-1 and TRBJ2-3, with D maybe TRBD2 (6 bases). The CDR3 consists of 15 residues. The germline V gene has CDR1 MNHNS and CDR2 SASEGT. Deletions cut 4 bases from V and 3 bases from J, with 14 bases between. CDR3: CASSAPGGGTDTQYF. The DNA of the CDR3 is TGTGCCAGCAGTGCCCCCGGGGGAGGAACAGATACGCAGTATTTT.

This sequence joins TRBV6-1 and TRBJ2-3; D not certain. The CDR3 is made up of 12 amino acids. V was pared by 4 bases and J by 2 bases, with 4 bases between. Germline-derived CDR1 and CDR2 are MNHNS and SASEGT. CDR3 DNA: TGTGCCAGCAGTGCTGACACAGATACGCAGTATTTT. It translates to CASSADTDTQYF.

The gene calls are TRBV11-3 and TRBJ1-2; D gene uncertain. Germline CDR1 is SGHNT and CDR2 is YENEEA. V was trimmed by 5 bases and J by 1 base, leaving 14 bases between them. The length of the CDR3 is 15 residues. As DNA, the CDR3 is TGTGCCAGCAGCGCGCCCCCGGGAGATAACTATGGCTACACCTTC. Its protein is CASSAPPGDNYGYTF.

J is TRBJ1-2 and V is TRBV4-1; D uncertain. The germline V gene has CDR1 MGHRA and CDR2 YSYEKL. V gave up 3 bases and J gave up 6 bases, with 8 bases separating them. The CDR3 consists of 12 residues. In nucleotides, the CDR3 is TGCGCCAGCAGCCAGGGAACTCATGGCTACACCTTC. Amino acid sequence: CASSQGTHGYTF.

About this clone itself: Other DNA sequences in the sample encode the same CDR3. The chain has TRBV7-9 and TRBJ1-1, with no clear D. The ends were cut back, 0 bases at V and 2 bases at J, with 4 bases in the middle. CDR1 and CDR2 from the germline V gene are SEHNR and FQNEAQ (reference sequence). The CDR3 sequence is 13 residues long. CDR3 protein: CASSLAENTEAFF. The CDR3 coding sequence is TGTGCCAGCAGCTTAGCGGAAAACACTGAAGCTTTCTTT.

The rearrangement joins TRBV5-1 to TRBJ2-3; 16 bases are a match to TRBD2. CDR3 length equals 20 residues. Germline trimming cut 4 bases from V and 4 bases from J; bases unmatched to any gene: 15. Germline V lookup: CDR1 SGHRS, CDR2 YFSETQ. CDR3 nucleotide sequence: TGCGCCAGCAGCGGATCACCGGGACTAGCGGGAGGGCCCTGGGCAGATACGCAGTATTTT. As protein: CASSGSPGLAGGPWADTQYF.

The sample holds one count of this clone. The chain couples TRBV6-5 to TRBJ2-5; D might be TRBD2 (6 bases). Trimming stripped 2 bases from V and 5 bases from J, with 15 bases between. The CDR3 contains 15 residues. CDR1 MNHEY and CDR2 SVGAGI come from the germline V gene. CDR3 region: CASSYGFGRDETQYF. In nucleotides, the CDR3 is TGTGCCAGCAGTTACGGGTTCGGGCGGGACGAGACCCAGTACTTC.

This rearrangement joins TRBV27 to TRBJ2-1, with 10 nucleotides matching TRBD2. Per the germline V gene, CDR1 is MNHEY and CDR2 is SMNVEV (reference sequence). There are 19 residues in the CDR3. V dropped 5 bases and J dropped 4; count of bases not matched to a gene: 17. The CDR3 sequence: CASSLQALGLADSYNEQFF. CDR3 bases: TGTGCCAGCAGTCTACAGGCACTCGGACTAGCGGATAGTTACAATGAGCAGTTCTTC.

V and J are TRBV18 and TRBJ2-7; weak D call: TRBD1 (6 bases). The germline V gene encodes CDR1 KGHSH and CDR2 LQKENI. V shed 2 bases and J shed 0 bases, with 17 bases lying between them. The CDR3 consists of 17 residues. The CDR3 DNA follows: TGTGCCAGCTCACCAGGTAGAGGCAGGGGCCTCTCCTACGAGCAGTACTTC. This encodes CASSPGRGRGLSYEQYF.

This sequence joins TRBV7-3 and TRBJ2-3; TRBD1 might be the D (5 bases). This CDR3 is 15 amino acids long. V lost 2 bases and J 6 bases, leaving 15 bases between the germline ends. Germline CDR1 reads SGHTA; CDR2 reads FQGTGA. The CDR3 protein is CASSLSGYHQDTQYF. CDR3 nucleotide sequence: TGTGCCAGCAGCTTATCAGGGTACCACCAGGATACGCAGTATTTT.

Comment on this clone: Additional DNA sequences in this sample encode the identical CDR3. J is TRBJ1-4 and V is TRBV5-1; no clear D. With 0 bases removed from V and 3 bases from J, the gap between germline ends came to 6 bases. Germline V gene lookup returns CDR1 SGHRS and CDR2 YFSETQ. The CDR3 extends over 14 amino acids. CDR3 loop: CASSLGGSNEKLFF. DNA for the CDR3: TGCGCCAGCAGCTTGGGGGGATCTAATGAAAAACTGTTTTTT.

The rearrangement links TRBV7-2 to TRBJ2-7; D call uncertain. V was shortened by 0 bases and J by 4 bases, with 7 bases between the two germline ends. The CDR3 is 13 amino acids. Germline V gene sequence: CDR1 SGHTA, CDR2 FQGNSA. CDR3 coding DNA: TGTGCCAGCAGCTTAGCGCGTAGGTACGAGCAGTACTTC. Residues: CASSLARRYEQYF.